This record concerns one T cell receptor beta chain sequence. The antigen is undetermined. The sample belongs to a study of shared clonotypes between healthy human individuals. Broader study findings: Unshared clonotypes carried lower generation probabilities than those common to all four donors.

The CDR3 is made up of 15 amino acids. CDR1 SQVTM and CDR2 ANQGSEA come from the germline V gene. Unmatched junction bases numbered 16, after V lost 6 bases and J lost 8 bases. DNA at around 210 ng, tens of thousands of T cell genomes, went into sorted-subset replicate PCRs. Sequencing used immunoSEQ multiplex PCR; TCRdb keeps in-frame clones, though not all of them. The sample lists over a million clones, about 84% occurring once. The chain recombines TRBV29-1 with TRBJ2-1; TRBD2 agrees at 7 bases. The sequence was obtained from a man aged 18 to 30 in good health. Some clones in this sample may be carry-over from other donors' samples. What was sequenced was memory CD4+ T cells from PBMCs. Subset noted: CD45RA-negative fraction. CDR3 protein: CSVTRYGREYDEQFF. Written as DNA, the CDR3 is TGCAGCGTGACCAGGTACGGGCGGGAGTATGATGAGCAGTTCTTC.